This T cell receptor beta chain was sequenced during a study of blood T cells in healthy people across ages. Across the whole study: About one barcoded beta molecule was captured per two T cells (by template switching).

A second PCR of roughly 7 to 11 cycles used a sample-barcoded 5' primer and a J-beta primer mix. TCRdb redid the calling of the 5' RACE reads with MiXCR, one entry per CDR3 protein. The data contain 1.5 million or so distinct CDR3 sequences, roughly 43% of them seen just once; the ten biggest clones take up less than 5%. Sequenced sample: blood. The source of this sequence is a woman aged 18-35 years in good health.

The CDR3 DNA follows: TGTGCCAGCAGAATAATAGGAGAGCCCCAGCATTTT. This gives the protein CASRIIGEPQHF. This chain joins TRBV28 and TRBJ1-5, with no clear D. V gave up 6 bases and J gave up 8 bases, with 11 bases separating them. The length of the CDR3 is 12 residues. Germline V gene lookup returns CDR1 MDHEN and CDR2 SYDVKM.